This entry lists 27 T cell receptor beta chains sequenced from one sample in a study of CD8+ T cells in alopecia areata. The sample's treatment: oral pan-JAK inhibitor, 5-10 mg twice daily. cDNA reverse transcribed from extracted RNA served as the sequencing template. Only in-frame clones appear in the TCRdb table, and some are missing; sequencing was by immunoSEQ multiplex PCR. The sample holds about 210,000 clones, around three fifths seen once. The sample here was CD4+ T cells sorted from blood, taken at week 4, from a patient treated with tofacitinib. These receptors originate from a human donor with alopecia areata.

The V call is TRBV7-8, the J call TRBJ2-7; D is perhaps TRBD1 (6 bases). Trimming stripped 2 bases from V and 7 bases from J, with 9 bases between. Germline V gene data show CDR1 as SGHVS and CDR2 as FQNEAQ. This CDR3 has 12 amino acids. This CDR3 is CASSLQGWEQYF. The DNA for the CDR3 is TGTGCCAGCAGCTTACAGGGGTGGGAGCAGTACTTC.

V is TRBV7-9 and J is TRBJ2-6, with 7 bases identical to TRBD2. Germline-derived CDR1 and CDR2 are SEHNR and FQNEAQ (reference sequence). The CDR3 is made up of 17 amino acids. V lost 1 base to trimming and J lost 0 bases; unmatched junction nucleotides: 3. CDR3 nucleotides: TGTGCCAGCAGCTTAGTGGGACTATACTCTGGGGCCAACGTCCTGACTTTC. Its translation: CASSLVGLYSGANVLTF.

The CDR3 DNA sequence: TGTGCCTGGATGCGTCAGGGGGCAGACTATGGCTACACCTTC. Translation gives CAWMRQGADYGYTF. V usage is TRBV30 and J usage is TRBJ1-2, with 8 positions matching TRBD1. The CDR3 is 14 amino acids. CDR1 and CDR2 from the germline V gene are GTSNPN and SVGIG (reference sequence). The trim removed 4 bases at V and 3 bases at J, leaving 7 bases unmatched.

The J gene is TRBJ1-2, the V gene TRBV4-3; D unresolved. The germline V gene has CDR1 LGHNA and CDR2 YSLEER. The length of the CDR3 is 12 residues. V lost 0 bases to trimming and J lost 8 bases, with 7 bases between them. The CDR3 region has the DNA TGCGCCAGCAGCCAAGACGGAACGGGCTACACCTTC. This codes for CASSQDGTGYTF.

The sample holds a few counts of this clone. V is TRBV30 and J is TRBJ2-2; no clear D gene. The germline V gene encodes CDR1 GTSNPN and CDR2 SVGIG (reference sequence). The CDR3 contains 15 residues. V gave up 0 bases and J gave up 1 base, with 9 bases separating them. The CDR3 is CAWSVGSGNTGELFF. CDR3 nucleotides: TGTGCCTGGAGTGTTGGGTCAGGGAACACCGGGGAGCTGTTTTTT.

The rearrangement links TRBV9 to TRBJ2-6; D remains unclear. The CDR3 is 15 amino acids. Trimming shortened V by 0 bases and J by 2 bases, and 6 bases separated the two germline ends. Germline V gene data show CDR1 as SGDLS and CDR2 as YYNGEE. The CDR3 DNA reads TGTGCCAGCAGCGTAGCTGGGGCTGGGGCCAACGTCCTGACTTTC. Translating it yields CASSVAGAGANVLTF.

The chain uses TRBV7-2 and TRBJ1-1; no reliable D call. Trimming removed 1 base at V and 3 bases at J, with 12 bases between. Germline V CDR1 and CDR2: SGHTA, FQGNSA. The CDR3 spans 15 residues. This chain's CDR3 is CASSLGFGWDTEAFF. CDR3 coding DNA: TGTGCCAGCAGCTTAGGATTCGGGTGGGACACTGAAGCTTTCTTT.

The CDR3 bases are TGTGCCAGCAGCCCCCGGACAGGGGGTGTGGGCTACACCTTC. Encoded protein: CASSPRTGGVGYTF. The chain employs TRBV7-2 and TRBJ1-2; 10 bases are shared with TRBD1. The CDR3 loop spans 14 amino acids. With 5 bases clipped from V and 8 bases from J, the junction kept 8 bases outside the gene matches. Germline V CDR1 and CDR2: SGHTA, FQGNSA.

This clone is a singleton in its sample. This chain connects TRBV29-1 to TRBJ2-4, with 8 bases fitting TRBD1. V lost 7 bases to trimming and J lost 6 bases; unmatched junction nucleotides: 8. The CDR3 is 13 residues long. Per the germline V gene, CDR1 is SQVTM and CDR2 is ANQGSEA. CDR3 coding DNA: TGCAGCGCTCGGACAGGGACCTCAAACATTCAGTACTTC. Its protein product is CSARTGTSNIQYF.

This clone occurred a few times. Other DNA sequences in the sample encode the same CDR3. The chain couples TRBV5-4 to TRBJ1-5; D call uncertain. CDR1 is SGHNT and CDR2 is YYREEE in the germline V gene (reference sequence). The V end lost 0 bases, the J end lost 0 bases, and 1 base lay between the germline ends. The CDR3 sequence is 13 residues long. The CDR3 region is CASSLDSNQPQHF. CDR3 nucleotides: TGTGCCAGCAGCTTGGATAGCAATCAGCCCCAGCATTTT.

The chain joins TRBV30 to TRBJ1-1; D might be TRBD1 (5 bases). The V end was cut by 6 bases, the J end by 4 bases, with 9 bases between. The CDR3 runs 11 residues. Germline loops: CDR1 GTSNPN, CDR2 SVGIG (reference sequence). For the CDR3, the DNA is TGTGCCTGCGATGGGGGCACTGAAGCTTTCTTT. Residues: CACDGGTEAFF.

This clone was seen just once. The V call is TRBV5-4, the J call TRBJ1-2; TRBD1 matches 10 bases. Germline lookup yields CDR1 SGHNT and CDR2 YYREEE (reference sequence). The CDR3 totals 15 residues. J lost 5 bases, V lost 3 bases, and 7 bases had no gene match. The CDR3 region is CASSSGQGTVYGYTF. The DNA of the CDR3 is TGTGCCAGCAGCTCGGGACAGGGGACCGTTTATGGCTACACCTTC.

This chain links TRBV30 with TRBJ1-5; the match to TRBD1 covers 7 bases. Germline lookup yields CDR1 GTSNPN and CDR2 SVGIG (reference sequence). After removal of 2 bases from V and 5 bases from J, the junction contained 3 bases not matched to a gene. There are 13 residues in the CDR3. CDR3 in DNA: TGTGCCTGGAGTCCCCAGGGGGATCAGCCCCAGCATTTT. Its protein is CAWSPQGDQPQHF.

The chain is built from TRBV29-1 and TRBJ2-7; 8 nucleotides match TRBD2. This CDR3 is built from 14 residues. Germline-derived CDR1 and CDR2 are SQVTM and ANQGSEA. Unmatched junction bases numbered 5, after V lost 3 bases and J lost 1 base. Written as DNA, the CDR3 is TGCAGCGTTGAGGGGACTAGAGGTTCCTACGAGCAGTACTTC. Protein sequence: CSVEGTRGSYEQYF.

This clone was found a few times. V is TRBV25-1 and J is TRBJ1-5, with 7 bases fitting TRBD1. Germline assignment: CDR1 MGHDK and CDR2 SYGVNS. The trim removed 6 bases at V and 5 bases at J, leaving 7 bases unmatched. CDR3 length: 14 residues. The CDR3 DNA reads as TGTGCCAGCAGCCTGACAGGGCAAGATCAGCCCCAGCATTTT. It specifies CASSLTGQDQPQHF.

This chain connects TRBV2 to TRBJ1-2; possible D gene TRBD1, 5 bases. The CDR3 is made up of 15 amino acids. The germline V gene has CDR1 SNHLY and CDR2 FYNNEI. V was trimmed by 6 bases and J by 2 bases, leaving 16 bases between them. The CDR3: CASRPDRDFNYGYTF. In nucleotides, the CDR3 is TGTGCCAGCAGACCAGACAGAGACTTCAACTATGGCTACACCTTC.

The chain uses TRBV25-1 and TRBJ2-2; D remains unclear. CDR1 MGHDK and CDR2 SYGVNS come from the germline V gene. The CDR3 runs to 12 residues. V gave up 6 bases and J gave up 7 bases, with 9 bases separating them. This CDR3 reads CASRFRSGELFF. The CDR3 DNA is TGTGCCAGCAGATTTCGGAGCGGGGAGCTGTTTTTT.

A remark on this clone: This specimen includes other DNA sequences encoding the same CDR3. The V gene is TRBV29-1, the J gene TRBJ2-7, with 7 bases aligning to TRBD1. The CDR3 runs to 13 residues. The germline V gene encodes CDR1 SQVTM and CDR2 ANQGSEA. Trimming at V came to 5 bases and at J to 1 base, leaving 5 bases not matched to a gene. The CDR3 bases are TGCAGCGTTAAGGGACAGTATTCCTACGAGCAGTACTTC. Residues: CSVKGQYSYEQYF.

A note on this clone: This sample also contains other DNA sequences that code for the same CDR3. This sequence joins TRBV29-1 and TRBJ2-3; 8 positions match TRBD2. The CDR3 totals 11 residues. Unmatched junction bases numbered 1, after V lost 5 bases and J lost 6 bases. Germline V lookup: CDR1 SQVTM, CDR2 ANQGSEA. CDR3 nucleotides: TGCAGCGTTCGACTAGCGGATACGCAGTATTTT. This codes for CSVRLADTQYF.

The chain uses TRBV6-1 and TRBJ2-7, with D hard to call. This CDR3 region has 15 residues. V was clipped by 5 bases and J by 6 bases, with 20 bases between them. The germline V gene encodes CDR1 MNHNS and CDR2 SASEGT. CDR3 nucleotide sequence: TGTGCCAGCAGTACTACAGCCCAGCAGCCGGGCGAGCAGTACTTC. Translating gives CASSTTAQQPGEQYF.

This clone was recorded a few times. The CDR3 region has the DNA TGCGCCAGCAGCCAAGATCAGTCTAAGTTTAATGAAAAACTGTTTTTT. This encodes CASSQDQSKFNEKLFF. V and J are TRBV4-3 and TRBJ1-4; D is ambiguous. This CDR3 has 16 residues. Germline-derived CDR1 and CDR2 are LGHNA and YSLEER. V was clipped by 0 bases and J by 4 bases, with 12 bases between them.

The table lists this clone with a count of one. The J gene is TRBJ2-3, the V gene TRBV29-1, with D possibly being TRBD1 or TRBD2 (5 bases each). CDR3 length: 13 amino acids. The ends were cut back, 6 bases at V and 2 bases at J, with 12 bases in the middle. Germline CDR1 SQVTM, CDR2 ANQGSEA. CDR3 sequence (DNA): TGCAGCGTCCAGGGACCACCCACAGATACGCAGTATTTT. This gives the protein CSVQGPPTDTQYF.

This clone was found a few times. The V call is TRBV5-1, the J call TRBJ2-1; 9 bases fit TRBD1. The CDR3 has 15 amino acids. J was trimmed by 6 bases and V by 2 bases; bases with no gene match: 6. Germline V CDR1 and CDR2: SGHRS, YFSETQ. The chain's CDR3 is CASSLQGAPTNEQFF. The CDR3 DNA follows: TGCGCCAGCAGCTTACAGGGGGCGCCCACCAATGAGCAGTTCTTC.

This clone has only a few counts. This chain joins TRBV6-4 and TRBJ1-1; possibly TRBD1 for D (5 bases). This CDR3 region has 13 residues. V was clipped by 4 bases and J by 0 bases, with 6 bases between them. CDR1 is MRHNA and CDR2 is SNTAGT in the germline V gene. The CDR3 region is CASSVGVNTEAFF. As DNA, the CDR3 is TGTGCCAGCAGTGTAGGGGTGAACACTGAAGCTTTCTTT.

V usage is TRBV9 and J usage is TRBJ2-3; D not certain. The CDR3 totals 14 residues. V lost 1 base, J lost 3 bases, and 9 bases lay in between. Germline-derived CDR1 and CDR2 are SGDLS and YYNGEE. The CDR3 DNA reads TGTGCCAGCAGCGTATTAGAGACTACAGATACGCAGTATTTT. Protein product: CASSVLETTDTQYF. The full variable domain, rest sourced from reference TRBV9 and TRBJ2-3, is DSGVTQTPKHLITATGQRVTLRCSPRSGDLSVYWYQQSLDQGLQFLIQYYNGEERAKGNILERFSAQQFPDLHSELNLSSLELGDSALYFCASSVLETTDTQYFGPGTRLTVL.

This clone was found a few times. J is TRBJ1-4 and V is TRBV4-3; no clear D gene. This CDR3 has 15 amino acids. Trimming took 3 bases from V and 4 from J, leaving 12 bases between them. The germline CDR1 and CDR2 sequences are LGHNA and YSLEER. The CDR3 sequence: CASSQSSFRNEKLFF. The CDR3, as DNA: TGCGCCAGCAGCCAGAGCTCTTTCCGTAATGAAAAACTGTTTTTT.

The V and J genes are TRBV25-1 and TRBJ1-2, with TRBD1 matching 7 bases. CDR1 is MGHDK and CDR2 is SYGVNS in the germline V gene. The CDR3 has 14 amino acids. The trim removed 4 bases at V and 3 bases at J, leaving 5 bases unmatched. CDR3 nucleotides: TGTGCCAGCAGTGGGGGGACAGCATACTATGGCTACACCTTC. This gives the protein CASSGGTAYYGYTF.